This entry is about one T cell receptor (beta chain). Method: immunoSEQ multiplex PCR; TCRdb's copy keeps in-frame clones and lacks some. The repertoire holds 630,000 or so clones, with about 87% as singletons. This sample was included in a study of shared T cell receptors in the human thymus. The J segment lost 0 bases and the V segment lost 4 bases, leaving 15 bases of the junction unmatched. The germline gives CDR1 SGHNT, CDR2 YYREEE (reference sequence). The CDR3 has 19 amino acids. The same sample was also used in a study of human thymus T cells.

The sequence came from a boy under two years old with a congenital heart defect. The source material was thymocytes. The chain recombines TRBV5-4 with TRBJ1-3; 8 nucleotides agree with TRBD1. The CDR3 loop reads CASSPDRVRPPDSGNTIYF. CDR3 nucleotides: TGTGCCAGCAGCCCGGACAGGGTTCGTCCCCCTGACTCTGGAAACACCATATATTTT.